This is a list of T cell receptor beta chains from one sample in a study of T cell responses to AZD1222 COVID-19 vaccine. This table comes from immunoSEQ multiplex PCR, and its TCRdb copy is limited to in-frame clones, with some not included. Altogether around 100,000 clones are present, nearly 90% being singletons, with the ten largest covering about 19%. The source material was peripheral blood, sampled on day 0 of AZD1222 vaccination. The receptors derive from an adult in good health. Both conserved end residues are part of each CDR3. D genes are given only for firm matches. Size tells how often a clone was seen (once, few, many) or the class of an expanded clone, and some rows leave it out.

D gene	J gene	V gene	clone size	CDR3 DNA	CDR3 protein
.	TRBJ2-5	TRBV9	few	TGTGCCAGCAGCTTAAGCATGGGGGGGACCCAGTACTTC	CASSLSMGGTQYF
.	TRBJ2-1	TRBV29-1	.	TGCAGCGTTGTAAGGGTGGGGAACAATGAGCAGTTCTTC	CSVVRVGNNEQFF
.	TRBJ2-5	TRBV4-1	.	TGCGCCAGCAGCCAAGAAAACAGACAGCAAGAGGGGACCCAGTACTTC	CASSQENRQQEGTQYF
.	TRBJ1-5	TRBV18	.	TGTGCCAGCTCACCGGGGTGGGGGAATCAGCCCCAGCATTTT	CASSPGWGNQPQHF
TRBD2	TRBJ2-2	TRBV12-5	.	TGTGCTAGTGGTTTTAGTGCTAGCGGGAGGGCCGGGAACACCGGGGAGCTGTTTTTT	CASGFSASGRAGNTGELFF
.	TRBJ2-3	TRBV6-5	.	TGTGCCAGCAGCCCCACCTCAGATACGCAGTATTTT	CASSPTSDTQYF
.	TRBJ2-7	TRBV12-3/TRBV12-4	.	TGTGCCAGCAGTTTAGGAAGGGAATCCGAGCAGTACTTC	CASSLGRESEQYF
.	TRBJ2-2	TRBV4-3	.	TGCGCCAGCAGCCAAGATTTGCTAGCCTCGGGCACCGGGGAGCTGTTTTTT	CASSQDLLASGTGELFF
TRBD1	TRBJ2-1	TRBV28	.	TGTGCTCTATGGGGGACAGGTGATCACAATGAGCAGTTCTTC	CALWGTGDHNEQFF
TRBD1	TRBJ2-3	TRBV4-3	.	TGCGCCAGCAGCCAGGGACAGGGATGGACAGATACGCAGTATTTT	CASSQGQGWTDTQYF
.	TRBJ2-6	TRBV6-5	once	TGTGCCAGCAAACTCGGGGGCTCGGGGGCCAACGTCCTGACTTTC	CASKLGGSGANVLTF
TRBD2	TRBJ2-5	TRBV5-5	.	TGTGCCAGCAGCTTTATCCTAGCGGGAGGAGGGGGAGAGACCCAGTACTTC	CASSFILAGGGGETQYF
.	TRBJ1-2	TRBV3-1/TRBV3-2	.	TGTGCCAGCAGCTCGGAAGGGGGGGCTCAAGATGGCTACACCTTC	CASSSEGGAQDGYTF
.	TRBJ1-4	TRBV28	.	TGTGCCAGCAGCCGACTCCCAACAACTAATGAAAAACTGTTTTTT	CASSRLPTTNEKLFF
.	TRBJ2-3	TRBV7-8	once	TGTGCCAGCAGCTTTTTACTCCTCGTCGATTCGCAGTATTTT	CASSFLLLVDSQYF
.	TRBJ1-5	TRBV10-3	.	TGTGCCATCAGTGAACAGACCGGTAGCAATCAGCCCCAGCATTTT	CAISEQTGSNQPQHF
.	TRBJ1-4	TRBV5-6	.	TGTGCCAGCAGCCTCCCGGTACAGACAACTTTTGCAACTAATGAAAAACTGTTTTTT	CASSLPVQTTFATNEKLFF